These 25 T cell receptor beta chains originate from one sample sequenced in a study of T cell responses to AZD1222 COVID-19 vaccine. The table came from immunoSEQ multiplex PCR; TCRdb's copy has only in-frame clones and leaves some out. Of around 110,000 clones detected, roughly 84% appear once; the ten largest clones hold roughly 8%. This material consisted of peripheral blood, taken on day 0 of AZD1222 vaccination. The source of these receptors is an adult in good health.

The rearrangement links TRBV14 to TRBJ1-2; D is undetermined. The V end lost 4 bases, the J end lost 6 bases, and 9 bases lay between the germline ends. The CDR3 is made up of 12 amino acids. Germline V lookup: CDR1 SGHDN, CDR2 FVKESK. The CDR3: CASSPSGDGYTF. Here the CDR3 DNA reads TGTGCCAGCAGCCCGTCCGGGGATGGCTACACCTTC.

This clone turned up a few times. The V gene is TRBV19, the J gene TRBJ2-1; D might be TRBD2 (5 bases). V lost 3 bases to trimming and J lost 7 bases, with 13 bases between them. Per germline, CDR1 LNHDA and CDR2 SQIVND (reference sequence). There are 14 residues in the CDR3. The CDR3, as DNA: TGTGCCAGTAGTATCGGTGAGGGTGTGAATGAGCAGTTCTTC. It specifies CASSIGEGVNEQFF.

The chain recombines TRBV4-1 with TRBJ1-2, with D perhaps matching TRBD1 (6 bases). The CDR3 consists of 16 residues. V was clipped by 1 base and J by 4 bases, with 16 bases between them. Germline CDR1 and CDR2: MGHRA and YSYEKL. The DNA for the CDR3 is TGCGCCAGCAGCCAAGTCTCGGCAGGGGTTGGCTATGGCTACACCTTC. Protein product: CASSQVSAGVGYGYTF.

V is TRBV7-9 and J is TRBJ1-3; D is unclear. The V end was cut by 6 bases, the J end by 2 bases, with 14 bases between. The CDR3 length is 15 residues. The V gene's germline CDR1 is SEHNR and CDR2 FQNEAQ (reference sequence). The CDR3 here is CASRITSSAGNTIYF. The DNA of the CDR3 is TGTGCCAGCAGGATAACTTCATCTGCTGGAAACACCATATATTTT.

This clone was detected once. DNA of the CDR3: TGTGCCAGTAGTCCCGGACAGGGGGCGGCCTACGAGCAGTACTTC. This sequence encodes CASSPGQGAAYEQYF. The rearrangement uses TRBV19 and TRBJ2-7, with TRBD1 matching over 11 bases. The V gene's germline CDR1 is LNHDA and CDR2 SQIVND (reference sequence). The CDR3 sequence is 15 residues long. Trimming cost V 5 bases and J 2 bases; bases outside gene matches: 5.

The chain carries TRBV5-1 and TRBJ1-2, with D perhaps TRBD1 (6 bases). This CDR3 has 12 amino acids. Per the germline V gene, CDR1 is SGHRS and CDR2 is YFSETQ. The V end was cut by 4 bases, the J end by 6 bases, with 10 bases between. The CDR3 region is CASSTNRDGYTF. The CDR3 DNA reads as TGCGCCAGCAGCACCAACAGGGATGGCTACACCTTC.

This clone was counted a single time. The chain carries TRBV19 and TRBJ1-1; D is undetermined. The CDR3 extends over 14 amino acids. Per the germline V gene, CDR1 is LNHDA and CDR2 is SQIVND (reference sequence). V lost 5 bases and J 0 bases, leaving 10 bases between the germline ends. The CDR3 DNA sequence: TGTGCCAGTAGTTTCGCATTGGTGAACACTGAAGCTTTCTTT. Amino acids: CASSFALVNTEAFF.

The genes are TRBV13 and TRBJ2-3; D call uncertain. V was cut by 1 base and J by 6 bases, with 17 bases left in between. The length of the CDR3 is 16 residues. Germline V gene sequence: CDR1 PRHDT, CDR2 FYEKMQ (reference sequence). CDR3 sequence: CASSLVVGGWDDTQYF. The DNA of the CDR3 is TGTGCCAGCAGCTTAGTGGTAGGCGGCTGGGATGATACGCAGTATTTT.

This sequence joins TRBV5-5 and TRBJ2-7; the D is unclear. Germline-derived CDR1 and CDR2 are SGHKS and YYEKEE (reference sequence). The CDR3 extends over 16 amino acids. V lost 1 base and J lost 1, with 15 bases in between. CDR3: CASSLFSGVESYEQYF. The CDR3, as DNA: TGTGCCAGCAGCTTGTTCAGTGGGGTGGAATCCTACGAGCAGTACTTC.

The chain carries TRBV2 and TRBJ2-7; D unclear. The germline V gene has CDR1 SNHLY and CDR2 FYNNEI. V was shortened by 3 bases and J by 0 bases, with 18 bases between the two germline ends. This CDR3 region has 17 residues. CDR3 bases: TGTGCCAGCAGTGATTCCGTTAGTGGGGTAAGCTCCTACGAGCAGTACTTC. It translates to CASSDSVSGVSSYEQYF.

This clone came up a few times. The CDR3 coding sequence is TGTGCCAGCAGGACGGGGTATGGCAATCAGCCCCAGCATTTT. Encoded protein: CASRTGYGNQPQHF. The chain recombines TRBV6-5 with TRBJ1-5; no clear D. The CDR3 has 14 residues. Trimming cost V 6 bases and J 2 bases, with 11 bases left between them. Germline loops: CDR1 MNHEY, CDR2 SVGAGI.

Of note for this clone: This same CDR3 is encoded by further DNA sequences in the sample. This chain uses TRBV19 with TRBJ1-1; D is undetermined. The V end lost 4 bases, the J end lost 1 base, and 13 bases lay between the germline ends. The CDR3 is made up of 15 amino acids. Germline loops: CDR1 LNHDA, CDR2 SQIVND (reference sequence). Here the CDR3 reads CASSTPGVGNTEAFF. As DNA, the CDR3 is TGTGCCAGTAGTACCCCCGGGGTGGGGAACACTGAAGCTTTCTTT.

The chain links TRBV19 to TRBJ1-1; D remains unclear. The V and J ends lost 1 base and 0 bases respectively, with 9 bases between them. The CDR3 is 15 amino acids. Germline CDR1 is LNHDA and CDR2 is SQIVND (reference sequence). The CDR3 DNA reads TGTGCCAGTAGTATAGTGGAGGGTTTGAACACTGAAGCTTTCTTT. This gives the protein CASSIVEGLNTEAFF.

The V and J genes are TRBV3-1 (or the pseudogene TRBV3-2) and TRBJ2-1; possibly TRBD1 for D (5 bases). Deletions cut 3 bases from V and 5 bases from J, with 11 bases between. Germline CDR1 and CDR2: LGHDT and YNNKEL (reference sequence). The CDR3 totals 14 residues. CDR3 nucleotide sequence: TGTGCCAGCAGCCATAAGGGGAATAACAATGAGCAGTTCTTC. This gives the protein CASSHKGNNNEQFF.

CDR3 nucleotides: TGTGCCAGCAGTTCCCAGCACGGGACACTGGGGCCTGAAGCTTTCTTT. Protein sequence: CASSSQHGTLGPEAFF. The chain joins TRBV27 to TRBJ1-1; TRBD1 might be the D (6 bases). The CDR3 is 16 amino acids. Trimming shortened V by 4 bases and J by 6 bases, and 21 bases separated the two germline ends. Germline V CDR1 and CDR2: MNHEY, SMNVEV (reference sequence).

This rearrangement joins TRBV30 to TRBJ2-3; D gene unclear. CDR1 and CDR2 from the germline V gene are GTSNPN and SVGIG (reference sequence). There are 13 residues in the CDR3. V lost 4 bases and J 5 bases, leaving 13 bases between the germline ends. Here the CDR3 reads CAWTVQTGDTQYF. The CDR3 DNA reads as TGTGCCTGGACCGTACAGACGGGAGATACGCAGTATTTT.

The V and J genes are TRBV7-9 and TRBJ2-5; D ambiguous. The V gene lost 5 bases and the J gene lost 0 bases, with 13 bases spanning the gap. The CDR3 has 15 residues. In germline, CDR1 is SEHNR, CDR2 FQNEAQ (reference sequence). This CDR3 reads CASSPEGFNQETQYF. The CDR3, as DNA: TGTGCCAGCAGCCCAGAAGGGTTCAACCAAGAGACCCAGTACTTC.

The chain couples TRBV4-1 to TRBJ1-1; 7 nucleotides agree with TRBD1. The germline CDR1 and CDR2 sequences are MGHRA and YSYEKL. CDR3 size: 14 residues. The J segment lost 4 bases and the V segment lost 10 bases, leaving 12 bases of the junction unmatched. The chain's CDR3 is CATKGISGGTEAFF. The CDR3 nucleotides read TGCGCCACCAAAGGTATTTCAGGGGGCACTGAAGCTTTCTTT.

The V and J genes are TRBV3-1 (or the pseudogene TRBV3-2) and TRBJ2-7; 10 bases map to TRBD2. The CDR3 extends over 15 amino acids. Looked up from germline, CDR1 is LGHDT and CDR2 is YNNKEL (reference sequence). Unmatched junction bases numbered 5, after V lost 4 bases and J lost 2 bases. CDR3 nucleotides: TGTGCCAGCAGCCTAGGACTAGCGGAGACCTACGAGCAGTACTTC. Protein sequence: CASSLGLAETYEQYF.

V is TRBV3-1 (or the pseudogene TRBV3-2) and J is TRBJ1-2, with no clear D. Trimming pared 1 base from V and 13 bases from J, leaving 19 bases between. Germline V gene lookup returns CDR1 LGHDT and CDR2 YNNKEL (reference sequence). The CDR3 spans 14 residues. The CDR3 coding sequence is TGTGCCAGCAGCCAAGTATTTCCCCAGAAAGAGGCCACCTTC. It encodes CASSQVFPQKEATF.

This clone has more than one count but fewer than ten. This chain's CDR3 is CSASPGNRLGTEAFF. The CDR3 nucleotides are TGCAGTGCTAGTCCCGGGAACAGGTTAGGTACTGAAGCTTTCTTT. The rearrangement links TRBV20-1 to TRBJ1-1; maybe TRBD1 (5 bases). V was shortened by 3 bases and J by 5 bases, with 19 bases between the two germline ends. The CDR3 totals 15 residues. Per the germline V gene, CDR1 is DFQATT and CDR2 is SNEGSKA (reference sequence).

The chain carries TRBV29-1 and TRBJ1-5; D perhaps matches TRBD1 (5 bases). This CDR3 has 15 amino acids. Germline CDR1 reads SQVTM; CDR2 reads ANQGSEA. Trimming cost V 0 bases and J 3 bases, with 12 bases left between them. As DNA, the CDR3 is TGCAGCGTTGAAGACCCCTGGGACCCCAATCAGCCCCAGCATTTT. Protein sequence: CSVEDPWDPNQPQHF. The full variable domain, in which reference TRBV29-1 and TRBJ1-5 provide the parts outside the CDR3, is SAVISQKPSRDICQRGTSLTIQCQVDSQVTMMFWYRQQPGQSLTLIATANQGSEATYESGFVIDKFPISRPNLTFSTLTVSNMSPEDSSIYLCSVEDPWDPNQPQHFGDGTRLSIL.

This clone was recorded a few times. In DNA, the CDR3 is TGTGCCAGCAGGGGGGACAGTCGCCGCATTAACTATGGCTACACCTTC. This codes for CASRGDSRRINYGYTF. The J gene is TRBJ1-2, the V gene TRBV2; the match to TRBD1 covers 7 bases. J was trimmed by 1 base and V by 6 bases; bases with no gene match: 11. Per germline, CDR1 SNHLY and CDR2 FYNNEI. There are 16 residues in the CDR3.

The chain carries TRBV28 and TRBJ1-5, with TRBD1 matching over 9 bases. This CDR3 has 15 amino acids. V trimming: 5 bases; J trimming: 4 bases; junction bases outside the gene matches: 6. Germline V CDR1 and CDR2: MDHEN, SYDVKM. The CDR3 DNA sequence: TGTGCCAGCAGTCTTACAGGGGGCGGAAATCAGCCCCAGCATTTT. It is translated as CASSLTGGGNQPQHF.

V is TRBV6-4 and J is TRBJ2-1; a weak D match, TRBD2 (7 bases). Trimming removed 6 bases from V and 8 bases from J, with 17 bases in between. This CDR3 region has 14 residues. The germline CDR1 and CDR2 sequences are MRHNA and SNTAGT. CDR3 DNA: TGTGCCAGCAGGAGGGAGGGGGTCACGCATGAGCAGTTCTTC. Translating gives CASRREGVTHEQFF.